This is a list of T cell receptor beta chains from one sample in a study of cytomegalovirus exposure and HLA in healthy donors. The protocol was immunoSEQ multiplex PCR, while the TCRdb copy is restricted to in-frame clones and leaves out a portion. This table lists roughly 50,000 clones. Sequences were obtained from PBMCs. These receptors came from a male donor in good health and CMV-seropositive. CDR3s include the opening cysteine and the closing phenylalanine or tryptophan. A D gene is named only where the DNA matches it firmly.

j_gene	v_gene	d_gene	CDR3nt	CDR3aa
TRBJ1-3	TRBV10-1	TRBD1	TGCGCCATCATGAGGACAGGACCGGGAAACACCATATATTTT	CAIMRTGPGNTIYF
TRBJ2-7	TRBV19	.	TGTGCCAGTAGTGTCGCAGGGAATTACTACTACGAGCAGTACTTC	CASSVAGNYYYEQYF
TRBJ1-6	TRBV9	TRBD1	TGTGCCAGCAGCGTACAGGGTCGGGACAGTAATTCACCCCTCCACTTT	CASSVQGRDSNSPLHF
TRBJ1-4	TRBV9	.	TGTGCCAGCAGCGTCCAGGGTGGGGTTAATGAAAAACTGTTTTTT	CASSVQGGVNEKLFF
TRBJ1-6	TRBV6-5	.	TGTGCCAGCAGCCTCCCGGGTTCACCCCTCCACTTT	CASSLPGSPLHF
TRBJ2-3	TRBV5-1	TRBD2	TGCGCCAGCAGCTTGCAGCGGGGGGAAGATACGCAGTATTTT	CASSLQRGEDTQYF
TRBJ1-2	TRBV15	.	TGTGCCACCAGCAGAGATAGGGGGAACTATGGCTACACCTTC	CATSRDRGNYGYTF
TRBJ1-6	TRBV6-6	.	TGTGCCAGCAGTCAAGAGACAGTCTATAATTCACCCCTCCACTTT	CASSQETVYNSPLHF
TRBJ2-5	TRBV29-1	.	TGCAGCGTCCAGCGGAGCCAAGAGACCCAGTACTTC	CSVQRSQETQYF
TRBJ2-7	TRBV28	TRBD2	TGTGCCAGCAGCGCTACTAGCGGGGGCCCCTACGAGCAGTACTTC	CASSATSGGPYEQYF
TRBJ1-6	TRBV25-1	.	TGTGCCAGCAGTGAATCGGACAGAGTTAATTCACCCCTCCACTTT	CASSESDRVNSPLHF
TRBJ1-2	TRBV30	.	TGTGCCTGGAGGGCGAGGGCCTATGGCTACACCTTC	CAWRARAYGYTF
TRBJ1-1	TRBV6-1	TRBD1	TGTGCCAGCAGTGAAGTACAACCCGGGACAGGGTTGGGGAACACTGAAGCTTTCTTT	CASSEVQPGTGLGNTEAFF
TRBJ2-3	TRBV7-3	.	TGTGCCAGCAGCGCACCCGGGGGGCTTGTAGATACGCAGTATTTT	CASSAPGGLVDTQYF
TRBJ2-7	TRBV5-1	.	TGCGCCAGCAGCTTGCACCCGGGTGAGGCCTACGAGCAGTACTTC	CASSLHPGEAYEQYF
TRBJ2-5	TRBV7-2	.	TGTGCCAGCAGCTTATTGAGAGAGACCCAGTACTTC	CASSLLRETQYF
TRBJ2-1	TRBV11-2	TRBD2	TGTGCCAGCAGCTACCGACTAGCGGGGGGGTATGTGGGTGAGCAGTTCTTC	CASSYRLAGGYVGEQFF
TRBJ1-3	TRBV6-5	.	TGTGCCAGCACAAACCGGTTCTCTGGAAACACCATATATTTT	CASTNRFSGNTIYF
TRBJ1-2	TRBV7-9	TRBD1	TGTGCCAGCAGCTTTGGTAGGACAGGGGTTTATGGCTACACCTTC	CASSFGRTGVYGYTF
TRBJ2-2	TRBV4-3	TRBD1	TGCGCCAGCAGCCAAGAAAGGGAGCCCAGAGGGGACAGGAACACCGGGGAGCTGTTTTTT	CASSQEREPRGDRNTGELFF
TRBJ2-1	TRBV7-9	TRBD2	TGTGCCAGCAGCTTAAGACCTAGCGGGTACAATGAGCAGTTCTTC	CASSLRPSGYNEQFF
TRBJ2-7	TRBV12-5	TRBD2	TGTGCTAGTGGCTTAGCGGGGAAAGCCTACGAGCAGTACTTC	CASGLAGKAYEQYF
TRBJ1-1	TRBV15	.	TGTGCCTCGGGGGGCGCAGGGTGGAACACTGAAGCTTTCTTT	CASGGAGWNTEAFF
TRBJ1-5	TRBV6-5	.	TGTGCCAGCAGCCCGGGGGGCCGCAATCAGCCCCAGCATTTT	CASSPGGRNQPQHF
TRBJ1-1	TRBV18	.	TGTGCCAGCTCACCACAAACTCGGGGAGGAACTGAAGCTTTCTTT	CASSPQTRGGTEAFF
TRBJ2-1	TRBV5-1	TRBD1	TGCGCCAGCAGCTATGGACAGGGCAGTGAGCAGTTCTTC	CASSYGQGSEQFF
TRBJ2-1	TRBV7-8	.	TGTGCCAGCAGCTTAGGGACTGGACCCTACAATGAGCAGTTCTTC	CASSLGTGPYNEQFF
TRBJ1-1	TRBV7-3	.	TGTGCCAGCAGCCCCCTCTCTTTCACTGAAGCTTTCTTT	CASSPLSFTEAFF
TRBJ1-2	TRBV4-3	TRBD1	TGCGCCAGCAGCCAGTGGGACAGGGGGCTTCTAGGTGGCTACACCTTC	CASSQWDRGLLGGYTF
TRBJ2-2	TRBV13	.	TGTGCCAGCAGCTCCGGGTTGGCCGGGGAGCTGTTTTTT	CASSSGLAGELFF
TRBJ2-7	TRBV6-5	TRBD2	TGTGCCAGCCGGGAACTAGCGGGGGGGATCAACGAGCAGTACTTC	CASRELAGGINEQYF
TRBJ2-5	TRBV6-4	.	TGTGCCAGCAGGATCGGCGGGACGGAACAAGAGACCCAGTACTTC	CASRIGGTEQETQYF
TRBJ2-7	TRBV7-9	.	TGTGCCAGCCGCCCCACGCCGTGGGACTCGAATACCTACGAGCAGTACTTC	CASRPTPWDSNTYEQYF
TRBJ1-2	TRBV5-4	.	TGTGCCAGCCACGCCGAGGAGGCTCGGATCCCCTATGGCTACACCTTC	CASHAEEARIPYGYTF
TRBJ2-7	TRBV7-9	TRBD2	TGTGCCAGCACGGGGGGGCAAGAGCAGTACTTC	CASTGGQEQYF
TRBJ1-1	TRBV30	.	TGTGCCTGGAGTGCGGACAGCCTGAACACTGAAGCTTTCTTT	CAWSADSLNTEAFF
TRBJ2-7	TRBV27	.	TGTGCCAGCAGTTCCAGGACATCCCTCTACGAGCAGTACTTC	CASSSRTSLYEQYF
TRBJ2-7	TRBV11-3	TRBD1	TGTGCCAGCAGCCCGGGGAGGACAGGGGCCTACGAGCAGTACTTC	CASSPGRTGAYEQYF
TRBJ1-5	TRBV18	.	TGTGCCAGCTCACCTTGGGAGGGAAGCAATCAGCCCCAGCATTTT	CASSPWEGSNQPQHF